Below are 2 T cell receptor beta chains sequenced from a single sample in a study of blood T cell repertoires in COVID-19. The protocol was immunoSEQ multiplex PCR, while the TCRdb copy is restricted to in-frame clones and leaves out a portion. This sample has roughly 230,000 clones, with approximately 84% found just once. Sequencing used PBMCs or T cells enriched from blood (not recorded which). These receptors were taken from a woman in her forties or fifties who had been exposed to COVID-19.

This clone was counted a single time. The chain combines TRBV11-2 with TRBJ1-1; D is unclear. CDR1 is SGHAT, CDR2 FQNNGV, per germline. This CDR3 region has 11 residues. V lost 8 bases and J 3 bases, leaving 7 bases between the germline ends. The CDR3 loop reads CASGGDTEAFF. CDR3 nucleotides: TGTGCCAGCGGCGGTGACACTGAAGCTTTCTTT.

The chain links TRBV20-1 to TRBJ2-1; the match to TRBD2 covers 14 bases. With 3 bases clipped from V and 6 bases from J, the junction kept 10 bases outside the gene matches. The CDR3 has 17 residues. From germline, CDR1 is DFQATT and CDR2 SNEGSKA (reference sequence). This CDR3 reads CSASPSRGLAGANEQFF. The CDR3 DNA reads as TGCAGTGCTAGTCCCAGTAGGGGACTAGCGGGGGCCAATGAGCAGTTCTTC.